This T cell receptor beta chain was recovered during a study of graft-versus-host responses after intestinal transplantation (dated by TCRdb to 2020 to 2023). About the full investigation: Recipients received multivisceral, liver-intestinal, or isolated intestinal transplants. Of the roughly 25 intestinal transplant recipients enrolled in the cohort, one of whom was a retransplant, a few patients without pretransplant specimens were excluded. After intestinal transplantation, graft-versus-host and host-versus-graft alloreactive T cell clones in the graft, circulation and bone marrow were tracked using bulk TCR-beta CDR3 sequencing. To identify alloreactive clones, pre-transplant mixed lymphocyte reaction products were sequenced and compared with unstimulated pre-transplant donor and recipient T cells. Every recipient was given anti-thymocyte globulin induction, then maintenance tacrolimus and steroids for around three years. Donor T cell macrochimerism was defined as a peak of at least 4% donor T cells among recipient peripheral blood mononuclear cells. Rather than going through the commercial service, samples from a few later patients were sequenced in-house on an Illumina MiSeq and processed with MiXCR. Study-wide findings and limitations: High GvH to HvG T cell clonal ratios were observed in the allografts of patients with donor T cell macrochimerism. Conclusions were limited by the relatively low number and heterogeneity of intestinal transplant patients. Peak levels of circulating GvH clones were associated with declines in HvG clones early after transplant. GvH clones turned up in recipient bone marrow, with some appearing earlier in ileal mucosa or blood, a pattern consistent with an intestinal mucosal origin.

In light of the paper, this sample's time point label describes: cells obtained before transplantation from donor or recipient. CD3+CD4+ and CD3+CD8+ populations were FACS-sorted from unstimulated pre-transplant donor and recipient cells taken from spleen or lymph nodes. Comment on this clone: Its antigen target is currently unknown. The input lacks base qualities; no much larger clone sits a single base away.

Library preparation was by the immunoSEQ multiplex PCR assay. For most patients, genomic DNA was isolated with the Qiagen DNeasy Blood and Tissue Kit and sent frozen to Adaptive Biotechnologies for TCR sequencing. For most patients, genomic DNA was subjected to high-throughput TCR-beta CDR3 sequencing by Adaptive Biotechnologies. Regarding the original processing steps: TCR sequencing data for approximately 17 patients were retrieved from Adaptive's ImmunoSEQ software; a few other patients were processed with MiXCR and VDJtools. To correct CD4 versus CD8 sorting errors, sequences present in both subsets at a frequency ratio below 5:1 were removed. CDR3 nucleotide sequences shared by donor and recipient were removed because the origin of these sequences could not be assigned. To count as alloreactive, a clone needed at least 2-fold expansion over unstimulated cells and a minimum CFSE-low frequency of 0.002% (template counts) or 0.001% (read counts). A clone was considered mappable if detected in the sequenced pre-transplant spleen, lymph node, or MLR CFSE-low populations of the donor or recipient. Cumulative frequency of alloreactive clones was calculated as a percentage of all sequences weighted by copy number. Not all clones reach the TCRdb copy of this immuneACCESS table, which keeps in-frame sequences only. Checked studies attribute under half of the gap to unresolved V genes and leave the rest unexplained. That table furnishes V, J and clone size, whereas the DNA furnished D and trimming. The sample table holds 50,000 to 60,000 clones, of which nearly 95% were seen once. More than 2% of the sample is held by the ten biggest clonotypes.

The TCR was taken from a human donor who was the organ donor for an intestinal transplant. The material sequenced was unstimulated CD4+ T cells sorted from spleen or lymph node cells, taken before transplant.

The nucleotide sequence reads as follows: TGTGCCAGTAGTAGCAGGACCTTCCGTCCTTCGGATACGCAGTATTTT. This encodes CASSSRTFRPSDTQYF. The rearranged segments are TRBV19 and TRBJ2-3; the D gene is not confidently resolved. V is pared back by 4 bases and J by 6 bases, with 20 bases lying between the germline termini. The germline V gene (reference sequence) gives CDR1 as LNHDA and CDR2 as SQIVND. The CDR3 runs 16 residues from the cysteine to the phenylalanine. The kept DNA is CDR3 alone, 48 bases in frame from the first base.